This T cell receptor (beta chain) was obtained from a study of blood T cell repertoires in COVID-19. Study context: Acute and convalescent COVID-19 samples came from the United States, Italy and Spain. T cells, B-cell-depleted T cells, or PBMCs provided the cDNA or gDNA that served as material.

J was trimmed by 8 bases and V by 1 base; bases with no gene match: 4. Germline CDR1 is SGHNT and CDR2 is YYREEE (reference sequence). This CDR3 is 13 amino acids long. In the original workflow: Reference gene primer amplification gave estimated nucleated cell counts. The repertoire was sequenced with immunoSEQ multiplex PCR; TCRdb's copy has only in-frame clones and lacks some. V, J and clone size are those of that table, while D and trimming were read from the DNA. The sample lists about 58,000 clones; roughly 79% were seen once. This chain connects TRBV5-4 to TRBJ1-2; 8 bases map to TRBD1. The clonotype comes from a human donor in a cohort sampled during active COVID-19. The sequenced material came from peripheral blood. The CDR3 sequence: CASSLRTGWGYTF. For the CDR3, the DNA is TGTGCCAGCAGCTTGAGGACAGGGTGGGGCTACACCTTC.